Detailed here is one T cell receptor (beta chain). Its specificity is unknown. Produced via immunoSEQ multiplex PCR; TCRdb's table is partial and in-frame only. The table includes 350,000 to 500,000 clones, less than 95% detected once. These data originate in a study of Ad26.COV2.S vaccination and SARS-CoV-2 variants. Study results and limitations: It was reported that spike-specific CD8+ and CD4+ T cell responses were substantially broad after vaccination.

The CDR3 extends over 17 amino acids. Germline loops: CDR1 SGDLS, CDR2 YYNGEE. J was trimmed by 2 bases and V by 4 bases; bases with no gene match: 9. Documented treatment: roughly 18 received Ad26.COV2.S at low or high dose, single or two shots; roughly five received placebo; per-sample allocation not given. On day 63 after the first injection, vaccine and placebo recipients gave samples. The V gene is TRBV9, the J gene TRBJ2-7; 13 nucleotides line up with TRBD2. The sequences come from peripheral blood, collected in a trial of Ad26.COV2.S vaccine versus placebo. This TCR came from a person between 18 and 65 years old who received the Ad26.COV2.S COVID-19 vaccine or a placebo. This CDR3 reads CASSLGTSGKITYEQYF. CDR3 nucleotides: TGTGCCAGCAGCTTAGGGACTAGCGGGAAAATTACCTACGAGCAGTACTTC.